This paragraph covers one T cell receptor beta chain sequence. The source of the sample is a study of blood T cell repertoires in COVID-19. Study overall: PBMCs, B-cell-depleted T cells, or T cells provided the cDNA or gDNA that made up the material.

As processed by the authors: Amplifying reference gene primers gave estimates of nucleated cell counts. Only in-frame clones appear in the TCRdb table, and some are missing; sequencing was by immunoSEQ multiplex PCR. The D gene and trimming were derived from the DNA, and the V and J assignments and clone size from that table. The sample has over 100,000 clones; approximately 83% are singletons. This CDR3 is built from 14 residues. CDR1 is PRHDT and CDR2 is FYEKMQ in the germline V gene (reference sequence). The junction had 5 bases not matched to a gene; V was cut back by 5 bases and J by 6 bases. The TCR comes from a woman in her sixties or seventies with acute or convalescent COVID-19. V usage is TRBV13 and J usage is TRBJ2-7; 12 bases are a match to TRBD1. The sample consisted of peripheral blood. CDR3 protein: CASSRRDRGREQYF. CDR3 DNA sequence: TGTGCCAGCAGCCGCCGGGACAGGGGGCGCGAGCAGTACTTC.